The 14 T cell receptor beta chains below come from one sample, sequenced in a study of metastatic and nonmetastatic thyroid tumors. Prior to thyroid surgery, none of the patients had received any treatment. TCRdb reanalyzed the PCR reads with MiXCR. The data show 53,000 or so clones, with 20% to 25% seen just once and about 3.9% held by the top ten. Sequencing input: blood. The receptor set was obtained from a female donor with papillary thyroid cancer or a benign thyroid nodule (not recorded which). Some clones in this sample may be carry-over from other donors' samples.

This clone was found many times. The chain has TRBV4-1 and TRBJ1-2; 11 bases align to TRBD1. V lost 6 bases, J lost 4 bases, and 4 bases stayed unmatched. The CDR3 spans 14 residues. The V gene's germline CDR1 is MGHRA and CDR2 YSYEKL. In nucleotides, the CDR3 is TGCGCCAGCAGGGGACAGGGGGTAGGCTATGGCTACACCTTC. This encodes CASRGQGVGYGYTF.

This clone appeared many times. V and J are TRBV4-2 and TRBJ2-2; 9 positions agree with TRBD2. CDR1 and CDR2 from the germline V gene are LGHNA and YNFKEQ. Unmatched junction bases numbered 1, after V lost 8 bases and J lost 0 bases. CDR3 length equals 14 residues. For the CDR3, the DNA is TGTGCCAGCGCTAGCGGGGCGAACACCGGGGAGCTGTTTTTT. It codes for CASASGANTGELFF.

This clone was seen ten or more times. This could be a read error, since a much larger clone is one nucleotide away. The chain combines TRBV7-6 with TRBJ1-1, with 7 bases aligning to TRBD1. CDR1 and CDR2 (germline): SGHVS, FNYEAQ. CDR3 length: 14 amino acids. The V and J ends lost 4 bases and 3 bases, in that order; junction bases with no gene match: 5. The CDR3 loop is CASSSAGGDTEAFF. The CDR3, as DNA: TGTGCCAGCAGCTCGGCAGGGGGGGACACTGAAGCTTTCTTT.

This clone was seen ten or more times. The J gene is TRBJ2-1, the V gene TRBV19, with TRBD2 as a possible D gene (7 bases). V lost 10 bases, J lost 7 bases, and 20 bases lay in between. CDR1 is LNHDA, CDR2 SQIVND, per germline (reference sequence). The CDR3 contains 14 residues. DNA of the CDR3: TGTGCCACCTACCGTCCGGGGGGCGGGAATGAGCAGTTCTTC. The encoded protein is CATYRPGGGNEQFF. Full variable domain (missing parts from reference TRBV19 and TRBJ2-1): DGGITQSPKYLFRKEGQNVTLSCEQNLNHDAMYWYRQDPGQGLRLIYYSQIVNDFQKGDIAEGYSVSREKKESFPLTVTSAQKNPTAFYLCATYRPGGGNEQFFGPGTRLTVL.

V and J are TRBV7-2 and TRBJ2-7; possibly TRBD2 for D (5 bases). The germline V and J ends were trimmed by 2 bases and 0 bases, with 11 bases remaining between them. Per germline, CDR1 SGHTA and CDR2 FQGNSA. There are 15 residues in the CDR3. The CDR3 DNA reads as TGTGCCAGCAGCTTACGGGATTCCTACTCCTACGAGCAGTACTTC. Translated: CASSLRDSYSYEQYF.

This clone was found many times. The rearrangement joins TRBV20-1 to TRBJ1-5; tentatively, D is TRBD1 (6 bases). In germline, CDR1 is DFQATT, CDR2 SNEGSKA (reference sequence). The CDR3 contains 15 residues. The V end lost 6 bases, the J end lost 0 bases, and 15 bases lay between the germline ends. CDR3 residues: CSAYPGQISNQPQHF. For the CDR3, the DNA is TGCAGTGCCTATCCCGGACAGATTAGCAATCAGCCCCAGCATTTT.

This clone was counted at least ten times. The chain couples TRBV7-2 to TRBJ1-2; D unresolved. The V gene lost 1 base and the J gene lost 8 bases, with 11 bases spanning the gap. CDR1 SGHTA and CDR2 FQGNSA come from the germline V gene. CDR3 length: 13 amino acids. For the CDR3, the DNA is TGTGCCAGCAGCTTAGGATTTACTTCGGGCTACACCTTC. Its protein is CASSLGFTSGYTF.

This clone was recorded at least ten times. The same CDR3 arises from other DNA sequences in this sample as well. The chain carries TRBV28 and TRBJ1-1; D is unresolved. V was pared by 6 bases and J by 5 bases, with 16 bases between. Germline CDR1 is MDHEN and CDR2 is SYDVKM. The CDR3 consists of 14 residues. This CDR3 is CASREPGLRTEAFF. CDR3 nucleotides: TGTGCCAGCAGGGAACCGGGCCTACGGACTGAAGCTTTCTTT.

The chain links TRBV6-6 to TRBJ2-7; 9 bases are a match to TRBD1. Trimming took 0 bases from V and 0 from J; bases not matched to a gene: 3. The CDR3 runs to 16 residues. Germline CDR1 and CDR2: MNHNY and SVGAGI (reference sequence). This CDR3 reads CASSYSGTGTSYEQYF. As DNA, the CDR3 is TGTGCCAGCAGTTACTCCGGGACAGGGACCTCCTACGAGCAGTACTTC.

This clone came up once. The junction and the germline gene differ at one end; a read error may be behind it. The chain employs TRBV20-1 and TRBJ2-2; weak D call: TRBD1 (6 bases). This CDR3 has 16 residues. Germline CDR1 reads DFQATT; CDR2 reads SNEGSKA (reference sequence). CDR3 protein: CSASDPGGVNTGELSF. In nucleotides, the CDR3 is TGCAGTGCTAGTGATCCTGGGGGCGTTAACACCGGGGAGCTGTCTTTT.

This clone was counted ten times or more. The V gene is TRBV6-2 or TRBV6-3, the J gene TRBJ2-1; D remains ambiguous. CDR3 length equals 14 residues. The V end was cut by 6 bases, the J end by 4 bases, with 13 bases between. The germline V gene has CDR1 MNHEY and CDR2 SVGEGT. The CDR3 region is CASRNLGPYNEQFF. DNA of the CDR3: TGTGCCAGCAGAAACCTGGGTCCGTACAATGAGCAGTTCTTC.

This clone appeared many times. This chain links TRBV3-1 with TRBJ1-5, with 8 positions matching TRBD1. V was pared by 6 bases and J by 7 bases, with 8 bases of the junction left unmatched. The germline gives CDR1 LGHDT, CDR2 YNNKEL (reference sequence). CDR3 size: 14 residues. CDR3 nucleotide sequence: TGTGCCAGCAGTTATGGACAGGGAAAGCAGCCCCAGCATTTT. It is translated as CASSYGQGKQPQHF.

This clone was observed a handful of times. This chain links TRBV19 with TRBJ2-5; maybe TRBD2 (6 bases). CDR1 LNHDA and CDR2 SQIVND come from the germline V gene (reference sequence). The V gene lost 3 bases and the J gene lost 2 bases, with 16 bases spanning the gap. The CDR3 runs to 16 residues. For the CDR3, the DNA is TGTGCCAGTAGTATGACATCGAGCGGGCTACAAGAGACCCAGTACTTC. Its translation: CASSMTSSGLQETQYF.

The table lists this clone with many counts. V usage is TRBV20-1 and J usage is TRBJ1-1, with TRBD1 as a possible D gene (6 bases). The CDR3 spans 12 residues. The germline gives CDR1 DFQATT, CDR2 SNEGSKA (reference sequence). Trimming pared 5 bases from V and 5 bases from J, leaving 12 bases between. CDR3 nucleotides: TGCAGTGCTTCCTCGCAGGGGACTGAAGCTTTCTTT. It is translated as CSASSQGTEAFF.